These 23 T cell receptor beta chains were sequenced from one sample in a study of T cell responses to AZD1222 COVID-19 vaccine. This table comes from immunoSEQ multiplex PCR, and its TCRdb copy is limited to in-frame clones, with some not included. The data hold roughly 130,000 clones, with 91% observed a single time. Here the sequenced sample was peripheral blood, taken on day 0 of AZD1222 vaccination. Every receptor here comes from an adult in good health.

The sample holds one count of this clone. The V gene is TRBV4-1, the J gene TRBJ1-2; 7 bases are a match to TRBD1. CDR3 size: 13 residues. The germline gives CDR1 MGHRA, CDR2 YSYEKL. The junction had 4 bases not matched to a gene; V was cut back by 3 bases and J by 6 bases. CDR3 residues: CASSQTGLDGYTF. CDR3 sequence (DNA): TGCGCCAGCAGCCAGACAGGGCTGGATGGCTACACCTTC.

This chain links TRBV5-1 with TRBJ1-4; TRBD1 matches 8 bases. The CDR3 spans 16 residues. The V gene's germline CDR1 is SGHRS and CDR2 YFSETQ. V lost 1 base, J lost 0 bases, and 2 bases stayed unmatched. CDR3 DNA: TGCGCCAGCAGCTTGCAGGGGGCTGCAACTAATGAAAAACTGTTTTTT. It yields the protein CASSLQGAATNEKLFF.

This clone was seen more than once but under ten times. The V and J genes are TRBV4-1 and TRBJ2-2; D remains ambiguous. The V and J ends lost 2 bases and 5 bases respectively, with 15 bases between them. The length of the CDR3 is 16 residues. The germline gives CDR1 MGHRA, CDR2 YSYEKL. CDR3 DNA sequence: TGCGCCAGCAGCCAACCAACCTCTCGGCGGACCGGGGAGCTGTTTTTT. Amino acids: CASSQPTSRRTGELFF.

Concerning this clone itself: Different DNA sequences within this sample yield the same CDR3. The chain links TRBV6-5 to TRBJ1-2; perhaps TRBD1 as D (6 bases). V was cut by 5 bases and J by 3 bases, with 7 bases left in between. The CDR3 is 12 amino acids. Germline lookup yields CDR1 MNHEY and CDR2 SVGAGI. As DNA, the CDR3 is TGTGCCAGCAGTACAGGGTACTATGGCTACACCTTC. Protein product: CASSTGYYGYTF.

The V and J genes are TRBV3-1 (or the pseudogene TRBV3-2) and TRBJ2-7, with a tentative D call TRBD1 (5 bases). CDR1 is LGHDT and CDR2 is YNNKEL in the germline V gene (reference sequence). The V end was cut by 0 bases, the J end by 3 bases, with 12 bases between. This CDR3 is built from 15 residues. The CDR3 sequence: CASSQDRQGSYEQYF. CDR3 bases: TGTGCCAGCAGCCAAGATCGGCAGGGAAGCTACGAGCAGTACTTC.

The V gene is TRBV18, the J gene TRBJ1-1; unclear D gene. V was shortened by 1 base and J by 2 bases, with 11 bases between the two germline ends. The CDR3 sequence is 15 residues long. CDR1 and CDR2 from the germline V gene are KGHSH and LQKENI. The CDR3 is CASSPLVTGNTEAFF. The CDR3 coding sequence is TGTGCCAGCTCACCACTCGTGACGGGTAACACTGAAGCTTTCTTT.

This sequence joins TRBV28 and TRBJ1-2; a possible D gene is TRBD1 (6 bases). The CDR3 extends over 14 amino acids. V was clipped by 5 bases and J by 6 bases, with 16 bases between them. In germline, CDR1 is MDHEN, CDR2 SYDVKM. The CDR3 loop reads CASSRTGRGDGYTF. CDR3 DNA: TGTGCCAGCAGTCGTACAGGGCGAGGTGATGGCTACACCTTC.

The rearrangement joins TRBV28 to TRBJ1-1; 10 bases line up with TRBD1. V shed 2 bases, J shed 5 bases, and the junction held 8 bases outside the gene matches. Germline V gene lookup returns CDR1 MDHEN and CDR2 SYDVKM. This CDR3 comprises 16 residues. The chain's CDR3 is CASSLRPGQGRTEAFF. CDR3 nucleotide sequence: TGTGCCAGCAGTTTACGACCGGGACAGGGGAGGACTGAAGCTTTCTTT.

This clone was picked up one time. CDR3 sequence: CAWNKARLGEQYF. The CDR3 DNA sequence: TGTGCCTGGAACAAGGCCAGGTTGGGCGAGCAGTACTTC. The chain is built from TRBV30 and TRBJ2-7; D ambiguous. Germline V lookup: CDR1 GTSNPN, CDR2 SVGIG (reference sequence). The CDR3 is 13 amino acids. Trimming cost V 4 bases and J 6 bases, with 16 bases left between them.

V usage is TRBV11-2 and J usage is TRBJ2-6, with D perhaps given as TRBD1 or TRBD2 (5 bases each). V was cut by 5 bases and J by 0 bases, with 14 bases left in between. This CDR3 has 17 amino acids. Germline-derived CDR1 and CDR2 are SGHAT and FQNNGV. Written as DNA, the CDR3 is TGTGCCAGCAGCCCCCAGTCGGGGACCTCTGGGGCCAACGTCCTGACTTTC. Its translation: CASSPQSGTSGANVLTF.

The chain is built from TRBV12-3 or TRBV12-4 and TRBJ1-5; D is possibly TRBD1 (5 bases). CDR3 size: 12 residues. Trimming left V 11 bases short and J 2 bases short, with 10 bases between. Written as DNA, the CDR3 is TGTGCCTCGGGGCGGGGCAATCAGCCCCAGCATTTT. It specifies CASGRGNQPQHF.

This sequence joins TRBV10-3 and TRBJ2-2; D assignment may be TRBD1 or TRBD2 (5 bases each). The CDR3 spans 16 residues. Germline V gives CDR1 ENHRY, CDR2 SYGVKD. Trimming stripped 6 bases from V and 9 bases from J, with 23 bases between. The CDR3 protein is CAIRGDLWTNDRELFF. CDR3 DNA: TGTGCCATCAGGGGGGACCTATGGACGAACGACAGGGAGCTGTTTTTT.

This chain joins TRBV20-1 and TRBJ2-7; D gene ambiguous. Trimming cost V 5 bases and J 7 bases, with 9 bases left between them. The CDR3 loop spans 10 amino acids. The V gene's germline CDR1 is DFQATT and CDR2 SNEGSKA (reference sequence). CDR3 region: CSAFLGEQYF. Written as DNA, the CDR3 is TGCAGTGCTTTCCTCGGGGAGCAGTACTTC.

The sample holds a few counts of this clone. The chain has TRBV9 and TRBJ1-3, with D hard to call. V lost 0 bases to trimming and J lost 0 bases, with 7 bases between them. Per the germline V gene, CDR1 is SGDLS and CDR2 is YYNGEE. The CDR3 has 15 residues. The CDR3 sequence: CASSVDHSSGNTIYF. The CDR3 DNA follows: TGTGCCAGCAGCGTAGATCACAGCTCTGGAAACACCATATATTTT.

The V gene is TRBV5-1, the J gene TRBJ2-2; 10 bases are a match to TRBD2. V shed 0 bases, J shed 5 bases, and the junction held 4 bases outside the gene matches. The CDR3 totals 16 residues. The germline gives CDR1 SGHRS, CDR2 YFSETQ. CDR3 region: CASSLALAGVTGELFF. CDR3 sequence (DNA): TGCGCCAGCAGCTTGGCTCTAGCGGGAGTAACCGGGGAGCTGTTTTTT.

The rearrangement joins TRBV11-2 to TRBJ1-2, with TRBD1 matching 7 bases. Germline trimming cut 7 bases from V and 2 bases from J; bases unmatched to any gene: 7. CDR1 SGHAT and CDR2 FQNNGV come from the germline V gene. CDR3 length: 14 amino acids. CDR3 DNA: TGTGCCAGCACCAAGGGGGCATGGAACTATGGCTACACCTTC. This translates into CASTKGAWNYGYTF. The entire variable domain, with the rest obtained from reference TRBV11-2 and TRBJ1-2, is as follows: EAGVAQSPRYKIIEKRQSVAFWCNPISGHATLYWYQQILGQGPKLLIQFQNNGVVDDSQLPKDRFSAERLKGVDSTLKIQPAKLEDSAVYLCASTKGAWNYGYTFGSGTRLTVV.

In nucleotides, the CDR3 is TGTGCCAGTACCCCAGATGAGGAGACCCAGTACTTC. Translating it yields CASTPDEETQYF. This chain joins TRBV19 and TRBJ2-5, with unresolved D. The CDR3 is 12 amino acids. Germline CDR1 reads LNHDA; CDR2 reads SQIVND (reference sequence). V was trimmed by 7 bases and J by 5 bases, leaving 11 bases between them.

V is TRBV10-1 and J is TRBJ1-5; the D is unclear. V shed 6 bases and J shed 5 bases, with 11 bases lying between them. CDR1 is WNHNN, CDR2 SYGVQD, per germline (reference sequence). The CDR3 has 13 amino acids. In DNA form, the CDR3 reads TGCGCCAGCAGCGGCAGCTTAGATCAGCCCCAGCATTTT. Translated, it gives CASSGSLDQPQHF.

The rearrangement uses TRBV5-1 and TRBJ2-7; TRBD2 aligns across 10 bases. Germline loops: CDR1 SGHRS, CDR2 YFSETQ. The CDR3 loop spans 13 amino acids. With V trimmed by 3 bases and J by 6 bases, 3 bases remained unmatched. In DNA, the CDR3 is TGCGCCAGCAGCTCCAGCGGGAGGGGCGAGCAGTACTTC. Its translation is CASSSSGRGEQYF.

This chain connects TRBV28 to TRBJ1-1; 8 bases align to TRBD1. CDR1 and CDR2 (germline): MDHEN, SYDVKM. This CDR3 is 17 amino acids long. With 5 bases clipped from V and 0 bases from J, the junction kept 11 bases outside the gene matches. The DNA for the CDR3 is TGTGCCAGCAGTCCCGCAGGGGGCGGGGAGGTGAACACTGAAGCTTTCTTT. This translates into CASSPAGGGEVNTEAFF. The full variable domain, rest sourced from reference TRBV28 and TRBJ1-1, is DVKVTQSSRYLVKRTGEKVFLECVQDMDHENMFWYRQDPGLGLRLIYFSYDVKMKEKGDIPEGYSVSREKKERFSLILESASTNQTSMYLCASSPAGGGEVNTEAFFGQGTRLTVV.

The gene calls are TRBV28 and TRBJ2-1, with TRBD1 matching over 10 bases. Germline assignment: CDR1 MDHEN and CDR2 SYDVKM. The CDR3 is 14 amino acids. The V and J ends lost 6 bases and 6 bases, in that order; junction bases with no gene match: 5. CDR3 nucleotides: TGTGCCAGCAGCCCCGGGACAGGGGTCAATGAGCAGTTCTTC. Its translation: CASSPGTGVNEQFF.

The V call is TRBV6-5, the J call TRBJ2-4, with 10 bases lining up with TRBD2. The CDR3 is 15 amino acids. Germline trimming cut 7 bases from V and 7 bases from J; bases unmatched to any gene: 10. Germline V lookup: CDR1 MNHEY, CDR2 SVGAGI. In DNA, the CDR3 is TGTGCCAGCACGGTAGGCTCTAGCGGGAGTAACATTCAGTACTTC. As protein: CASTVGSSGSNIQYF.

The rearrangement uses TRBV11-2 and TRBJ1-3; no clear D gene. This CDR3 is built from 15 residues. The V and J ends lost 1 base and 4 bases respectively, with 11 bases between them. Germline V gene lookup returns CDR1 SGHAT and CDR2 FQNNGV. The chain's CDR3 is CASSLVGSPGNTIYF. In nucleotides, the CDR3 is TGTGCCAGCAGCTTAGTGGGCAGCCCGGGAAACACCATATATTTT. The full variable domain, rest sourced from reference TRBV11-2 and TRBJ1-3, is EAGVAQSPRYKIIEKRQSVAFWCNPISGHATLYWYQQILGQGPKLLIQFQNNGVVDDSQLPKDRFSAERLKGVDSTLKIQPAKLEDSAVYLCASSLVGSPGNTIYFGEGSWLTVV.